This T cell receptor beta chain is drawn from a study of blood T cell repertoires in COVID-19. Generated by immunoSEQ multiplex PCR, the TCRdb table keeps only in-frame clones and is missing some. The top ten hold under 1.5% of the sample, which has some 200,000 clones, 70% to 85% seen once. Germline V lookup: CDR1 SEHNR, CDR2 FQNEAQ (reference sequence). Between the trimmed V and J ends, which lost 1 base and 1 base, there was a span of 13 bases. The CDR3 covers 16 residues. Specimen: PBMCs or T cells enriched from blood (not recorded which). This clonotype was sampled from a woman in her thirties or forties with acute COVID-19. The V gene is TRBV7-9, the J gene TRBJ2-5, with D hard to call. CDR3 sequence reads: CASSLEAGPIQETQYF. In DNA, the CDR3 is TGTGCCAGCAGCTTAGAGGCAGGTCCTATCCAAGAGACCCAGTACTTC.